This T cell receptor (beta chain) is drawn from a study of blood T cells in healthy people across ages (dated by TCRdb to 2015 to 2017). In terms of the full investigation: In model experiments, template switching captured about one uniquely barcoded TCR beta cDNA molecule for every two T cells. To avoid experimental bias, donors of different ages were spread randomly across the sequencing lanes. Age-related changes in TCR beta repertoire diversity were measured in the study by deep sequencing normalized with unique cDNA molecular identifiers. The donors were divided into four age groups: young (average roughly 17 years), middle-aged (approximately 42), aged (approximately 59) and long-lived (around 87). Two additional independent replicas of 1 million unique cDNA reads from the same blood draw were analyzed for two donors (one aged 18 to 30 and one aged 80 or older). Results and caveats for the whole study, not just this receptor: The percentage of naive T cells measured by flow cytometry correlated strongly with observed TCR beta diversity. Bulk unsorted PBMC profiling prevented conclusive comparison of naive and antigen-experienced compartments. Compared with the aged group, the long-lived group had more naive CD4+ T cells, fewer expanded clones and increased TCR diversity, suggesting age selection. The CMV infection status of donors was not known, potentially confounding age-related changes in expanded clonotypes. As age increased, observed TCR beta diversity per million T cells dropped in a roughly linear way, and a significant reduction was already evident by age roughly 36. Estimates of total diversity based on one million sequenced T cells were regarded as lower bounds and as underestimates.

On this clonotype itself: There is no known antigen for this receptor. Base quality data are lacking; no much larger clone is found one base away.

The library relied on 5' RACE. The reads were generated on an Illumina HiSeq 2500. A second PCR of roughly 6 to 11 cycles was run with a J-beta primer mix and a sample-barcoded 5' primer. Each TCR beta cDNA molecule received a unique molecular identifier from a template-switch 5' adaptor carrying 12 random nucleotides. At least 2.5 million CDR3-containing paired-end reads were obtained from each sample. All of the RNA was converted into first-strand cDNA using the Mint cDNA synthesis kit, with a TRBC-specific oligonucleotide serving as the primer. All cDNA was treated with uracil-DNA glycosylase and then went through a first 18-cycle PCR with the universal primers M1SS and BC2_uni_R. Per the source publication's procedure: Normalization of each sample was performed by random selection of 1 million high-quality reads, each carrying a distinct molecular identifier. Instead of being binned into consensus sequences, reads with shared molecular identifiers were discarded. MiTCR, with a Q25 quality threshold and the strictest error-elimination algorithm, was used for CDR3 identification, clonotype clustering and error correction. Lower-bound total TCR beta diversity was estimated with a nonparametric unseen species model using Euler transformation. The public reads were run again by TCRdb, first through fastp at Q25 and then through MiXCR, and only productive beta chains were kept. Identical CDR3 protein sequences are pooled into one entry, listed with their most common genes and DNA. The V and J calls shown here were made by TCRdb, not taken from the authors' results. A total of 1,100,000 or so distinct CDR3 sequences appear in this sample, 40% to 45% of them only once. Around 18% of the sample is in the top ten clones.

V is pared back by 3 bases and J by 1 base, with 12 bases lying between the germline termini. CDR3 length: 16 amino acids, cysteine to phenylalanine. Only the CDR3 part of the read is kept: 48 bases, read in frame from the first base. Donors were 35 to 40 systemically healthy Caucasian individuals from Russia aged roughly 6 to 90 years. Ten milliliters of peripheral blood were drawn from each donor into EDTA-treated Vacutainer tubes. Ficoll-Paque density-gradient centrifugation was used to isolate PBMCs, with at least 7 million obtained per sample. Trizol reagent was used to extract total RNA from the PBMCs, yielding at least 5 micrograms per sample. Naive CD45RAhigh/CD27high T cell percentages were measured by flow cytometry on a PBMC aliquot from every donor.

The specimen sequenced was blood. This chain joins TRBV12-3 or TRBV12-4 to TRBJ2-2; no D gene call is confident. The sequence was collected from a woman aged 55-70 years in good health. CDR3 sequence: CASSFKGGGNTGELFF. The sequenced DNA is TGTGCCAGCAGTTTTAAGGGCGGCGGGAACACCGGGGAGCTGTTTTTT.